A single TCR beta chain is shown here with its context. Germline V gene data show CDR1 as SGHRS and CDR2 as YFSETQ. Trimming removed 4 bases from V and 1 base from J; junction bases left unmatched: 8. CDR3 length equals 15 residues. The sample originates from a study of blood T cell repertoires in COVID-19. Study-wide context: The United States, Italy and Spain supplied acute and convalescent COVID-19 samples. PBMCs, B-cell-depleted T cells, or T cells were the source of the cDNA or gDNA that made up the material.

Assay: immunoSEQ multiplex PCR; the TCRdb copy retains only in-frame clones and omits some. The sample has roughly 400,000 clones; roughly 89% are singletons. Donors of Cohort 3 who recovered were those that had two negative PCRs, clearance, or symptom resolution. This receptor was obtained from a woman in her fifties or sixties who had recovered from COVID-19. The rearrangement links TRBV5-1 to TRBJ2-7, with 7 bases fitting TRBD1. The sample was PBMCs or T cells enriched from blood (not recorded which). This chain's CDR3 is CASSTLGGSSYEQYF. The DNA of the CDR3 is TGCGCCAGCAGCACCTTAGGGGGCTCGTCCTACGAGCAGTACTTC.